This TCR beta chain came from a study of blood T cells in healthy people across ages. The germline V gene encodes CDR1 SGHRS and CDR2 YFSETQ. This CDR3 contains 18 residues. V lost 3 bases, J lost 4 bases, and 12 bases stayed unmatched. A second about 7 to 11 cycle PCR used barcoded and J-beta primers. TCRdb re-analysed the 5' RACE reads in MiXCR, keeping a single row per CDR3 protein. Of about 970,000 distinct CDR3 sequences detected, 45% to 60% appear once; the ten largest clones hold roughly a fifth. As concerns this clonotype: As yet, its antigen is unknown.

Overall study results and limits: Lack of knowledge of donor CMV status possibly confounded expanded clonotype changes.

This rearrangement joins TRBV5-1 to TRBJ2-1; 11 bases are a match to TRBD2. The sequenced sample was blood. The TCR originated in a woman aged 55-70 years in good health. The CDR3 DNA reads TGCGCCAGCAGCTCACTCATTCCCGGGACTAGCGGATACAATGAGCAGTTCTTC. Its translation is CASSSLIPGTSGYNEQFF.